Below, one TCR beta chain is given with its context. Its matching antigen is unknown. This specimen belongs to a study of identical twins. Each CDR3 protein is one row after TCRdb ran MiXCR on the 5' RACE reads. The sample lists hundreds of thousands of distinct CDR3 sequences, roughly 6% seen once, with about 1.8% in the top ten. Every donor was a healthy Caucasian. Whole-study results and caveats: In drawing conclusions, the study used cross-sectional statistical analysis and did not follow the same donors. Models predicted too little out-of-frame TCR alpha sharing in monozygotic twins.

The sample consisted of naive T cells sorted from blood. The sequence derives from a man aged 18-30 years in good health.

The CDR3 loop reads CSAERDLSSYEQYF. The CDR3, as DNA: TGCAGTGCGGAAAGGGACTTAAGCTCCTACGAGCAGTACTTC. The J gene is TRBJ2-7, the V gene TRBV20-1; D is perhaps TRBD2 (6 bases). V gave up 6 bases and J gave up 0 bases, with 15 bases separating them. The CDR3 sequence is 14 residues long. Germline V CDR1 and CDR2: DFQATT, SNEGSKA (reference sequence).